The T cell receptor beta chain under discussion was sequenced for a study of T-cell reconstitution after alpha-beta-depleted transplantation in children. Germline-derived CDR1 and CDR2 are MNHNS and SASEGT. The V and J ends lost 5 bases and 7 bases, in that order; junction bases with no gene match: 10. CDR3 length equals 14 residues. TCRbeta library preparation incorporated unique molecular identifiers. TCRdb re-analysed the PCR reads in MiXCR, keeping a single row per CDR3 protein. The sample contains roughly 200,000 distinct CDR3 sequences, about 6.3% of which appear only once. This TCR came from a human donor who donated a stem cell graft to a child with Wiskott-Aldrich syndrome. This specimen was PBMCs from the stem cell graft donor, taken from the stem cell graft. The chain recombines TRBV6-1 with TRBJ1-1; TRBD1 matches 7 bases. CDR3 region: CASSSPGQQVEAFF. CDR3 nucleotide sequence: TGTGCCAGCAGTAGTCCGGGACAGCAAGTTGAAGCTTTCTTT.